These 20 T cell receptor beta chains share one sample of origin, sequenced in a study of blood T cells in healthy people across ages. A sample-barcoded 5' primer and a J-beta primer mix were used in a second PCR of roughly 6 to 12 cycles. MiXCR was run by TCRdb on the 5' RACE reads, yielding one entry per CDR3 protein. The sample lists hundreds of thousands of distinct CDR3 sequences, 45% to 60% occurring once. The sample consisted of blood. Receptors were obtained from a woman older than 75 in good health.

This clonotype showed up just once. The CDR3 carries no conserved terminal phenylalanine or tryptophan, so it likely arises from a read error. V and J are TRBV5-1 and TRBJ2-7; the D is unclear. V shed 0 bases and J shed 6 bases, with 10 bases lying between them. From germline, CDR1 is SGHRS and CDR2 YFSETQ. The CDR3 runs 13 residues. The CDR3 sequence: CASSLEPGGEQYL. For the CDR3, the DNA is TGCGCCAGCAGCTTGGAGCCGGGTGGCGAGCAGTACTTA.

The table lists this clonotype with many counts. The V and J genes are TRBV5-1 and TRBJ2-7, with D possibly matching TRBD1 (6 bases). Deletions cut 0 bases from V and 2 bases from J, with 12 bases between. Germline assignment: CDR1 SGHRS and CDR2 YFSETQ. This CDR3 spans 15 amino acids. The DNA for the CDR3 is TGCGCCAGCAGCTTGGGGACAGCTAGCCCCTACGAGCAGTACTTC. It codes for CASSLGTASPYEQYF.

This clonotype was counted many times. The chain is built from TRBV4-1 and TRBJ2-1; 10 bases are shared with TRBD2. This CDR3 has 16 amino acids. V lost 4 bases, J lost 6 bases, and 9 bases stayed unmatched. Per the germline V gene, CDR1 is MGHRA and CDR2 is YSYEKL. The CDR3 DNA reads TGCGCCAGCAGCCTAGGAGCGGGAGGGAACCCCAATGAGCAGTTCTTC. Protein sequence: CASSLGAGGNPNEQFF.

The chain couples TRBV7-9 to TRBJ2-5, with a tentative D call TRBD2 (6 bases). V was pared by 1 base and J by 5 bases, with 11 bases between. This CDR3 region has 14 residues. Germline-derived CDR1 and CDR2 are SEHNR and FQNEAQ (reference sequence). The CDR3: CASSLESEGETQYF. In DNA, the CDR3 is TGTGCCAGCAGCTTAGAATCGGAGGGCGAGACCCAGTACTTC.

V gene TRBV29-1 combines with J gene TRBJ2-7, with D possibly TRBD2 on 6 matching bases. The CDR3 has 13 amino acids. V was pared by 1 base and J by 2 bases, with 9 bases between. CDR1 is SQVTM, CDR2 ANQGSEA, per germline. This CDR3 is CSVEGAGTYEQYF. In DNA, the CDR3 is TGCAGCGTTGAAGGGGCGGGAACCTACGAGCAGTACTTC.

This clonotype appeared a few times. The CDR3 nucleotides are TGTGCCAGCAGCCAGCACGGGGATCAGCCCCAGCATTTT. It translates to CASSQHGDQPQHF. This rearrangement joins TRBV3-1 to TRBJ1-5; D is uncertain. Per the germline V gene, CDR1 is LGHDT and CDR2 is YNNKEL (reference sequence). V gave up 3 bases and J gave up 5 bases, with 8 bases separating them. This CDR3 spans 13 amino acids.

The gene calls are TRBV3-1 and TRBJ2-2; D call uncertain. CDR1 and CDR2 from the germline V gene are LGHDT and YNNKEL (reference sequence). Trimming removed 0 bases from V and 8 bases from J, with 16 bases in between. The CDR3 has 16 residues. CDR3 nucleotides: TGTGCCAGCAGCCAAGATGTTGGTAGCCTCGCAGGGGAGCTGTTTTTT. It codes for CASSQDVGSLAGELFF.

The chain uses TRBV12-3 or TRBV12-4 and TRBJ2-6; 7 nucleotides line up with TRBD1. CDR3 length: 18 residues. Losses at the gene ends were 5 bases for V and 1 base for J; bases not matched to a gene: 11. The CDR3 nucleotides are TGTGCCAGCAGTGATTACGAGACAGGGAAATCTGGGGCCAACGTCCTGACTTTC. Protein: CASSDYETGKSGANVLTF.

Concerning this clonotype: The junction shows a germline mismatch at one end, possibly a read error. V gene TRBV12-3 or TRBV12-4 combines with J gene TRBJ2-3; possible D gene TRBD1, 5 bases. CDR3 length: 15 amino acids. CDR3 DNA: TGTGCCAGCAGTTTTGTAGGGGCTAGGGCAGATACGCAATATTTC. As protein: CASSFVGARADTQYF.

This rearrangement joins TRBV30 to TRBJ1-3; maybe TRBD1 (5 bases). V lost 8 bases and J 0 bases, leaving 14 bases between the germline ends. CDR1 GTSNPN and CDR2 SVGIG come from the germline V gene (reference sequence). This CDR3 has 14 amino acids. CDR3 protein: CAGRPTASGNTIYF. CDR3 DNA: TGTGCCGGGCGGCCGACAGCCTCTGGAAACACCATATATTTT.

With regard to this clonotype: Given a much more abundant clone one base away, this may be a read error. This chain uses TRBV5-1 with TRBJ2-1; possible D gene TRBD2, 5 bases. V was trimmed by 7 bases and J by 7 bases, leaving 18 bases between them. Germline-derived CDR1 and CDR2 are SGHRS and YFSETQ. This CDR3 has 14 residues. The CDR3 bases are TGCGCCAGCGGTGCAGGCTTTCGGGGTAATGAGCAGTTCTTC. Translated: CASGAGFRGNEQFF.

This clonotype was observed a few times. This chain links TRBV13 with TRBJ1-5; possibly TRBD1 for D (5 bases). The CDR3 runs to 14 residues. The ends were cut back, 5 bases at V and 8 bases at J, with 16 bases in the middle. Germline V lookup: CDR1 PRHDT, CDR2 FYEKMQ (reference sequence). CDR3 protein: CASSIRGRAEPQHF. CDR3 in DNA: TGTGCCAGCAGCATCCGGGGCCGCGCGGAGCCCCAGCATTTT.

The chain recombines TRBV12-3 or TRBV12-4 with TRBJ1-5; D is uncertain. This CDR3 contains 13 residues. Trimming took 1 base from V and 9 from J, leaving 10 bases between them. The CDR3 DNA follows: TGTGCCAGCAGTTTAGGGGCCTCCGGGCCCCAGCATTTT. Amino acids: CASSLGASGPQHF.

A word on this clonotype: Given a much more abundant clone one base away, this may be a read error. The V gene is TRBV28, the J gene TRBJ2-5; possibly TRBD1 for D (6 bases). The J call could be wrong; TRBJ2-7 is a better fit for the DNA end. The CDR3 consists of 14 residues. Germline loops: CDR1 MDHEN, CDR2 SYDVKM. DNA of the CDR3: TGTGCCAGCAGTTTGGTTGGGGACAACGACGAGCAGTACTTC. Translating gives CASSLVGDNDEQYF.

Regarding this clonotype: The junction departs from germline at one end; a sequencing error may be responsible. The chain uses TRBV12-3 or TRBV12-4 and TRBJ2-1, with D possibly TRBD1 on 6 matching bases. The CDR3 runs to 15 residues. CDR3 residues: CVSRGRGMYYNEQFF. The CDR3 DNA is TGTGTCAGCAGGGGAAGGGGAATGTATTACAATGAGCAGTTCTTC.

V is TRBV7-9 and J is TRBJ2-5; 10 bases line up with TRBD2. Germline CDR1 reads SEHNR; CDR2 reads FQNEAQ (reference sequence). Germline trimming cut 6 bases from V and 4 bases from J; bases unmatched to any gene: 11. This CDR3 has 16 residues. CDR3 in DNA: TGTGCCAGCAGAACTCTGAGCGGGGGGGCTTCAGAGACCCAGTACTTC. This translates into CASRTLSGGASETQYF.

This clonotype appeared a few times. This chain uses TRBV9 with TRBJ2-7; D unclear. There are 14 residues in the CDR3. Germline CDR1 is SGDLS and CDR2 is YYNGEE. Trimming pared 4 bases from V and 7 bases from J, leaving 18 bases between. As DNA, the CDR3 is TGTGCCAGCAGCAAGAGAGGCCTACTCAATGAGCAGTACTTC. Translation: CASSKRGLLNEQYF.

The V and J genes are TRBV10-3 and TRBJ1-5; D is undetermined. CDR1 and CDR2 from the germline V gene are ENHRY and SYGVKD. V was shortened by 2 bases and J by 3 bases, with 8 bases between the two germline ends. This CDR3 has 14 residues. CDR3 in DNA: TGTGCCATCAGTGAGGGGGATAACAATCAGCCCCAGCATTTT. Its protein product is CAISEGDNNQPQHF.

The CDR3 DNA reads as TGTGCCAGCAGCTTGGGACTAGGAGGTAGTCCCCAAGAGACCCAGTACTTC. It codes for CASSLGLGGSPQETQYF. The chain employs TRBV5-6 and TRBJ2-5; a possible D gene is TRBD2 (6 bases). CDR3 length equals 17 residues. V was shortened by 0 bases and J by 1 base, with 16 bases between the two germline ends. Germline assignment: CDR1 SGHDT and CDR2 YYEEEE.

This chain joins TRBV7-9 and TRBJ2-1; 10 nucleotides agree with TRBD1. The germline CDR1 and CDR2 sequences are SEHNR and FQNEAQ (reference sequence). This CDR3 region has 13 residues. The V segment lost 11 bases and the J segment 8 bases; nucleotides outside the gene matches: 9. The DNA of the CDR3 is TGTGCCCCCGAGGGACAGGGGTCGTATGAGCAGTTCTTC. Its translation: CAPEGQGSYEQFF. The full variable domain, rest sourced from reference TRBV7-9 and TRBJ2-1, is DTGVSQNPRHKITKRGQNVTFRCDPISEHNRLYWYRQTLGQGPEFLTYFQNEAQLEKSRLLSDRFSAERPKGSFSTLEIQRTEQGDSAMYLCAPEGQGSYEQFFGPGTRLTVL.